The 20 T cell receptor beta chains given below trace back to one sample, sequenced in a study of cytotoxic CD8 clonotypes in ibrutinib-treated CLL. Clones were read by immunoSEQ multiplex PCR, and TCRdb kept only the in-frame ones, dropping some. This table has over 100,000 clones, 70% to 90% appearing once. Material: PBMCs, obtained after 24 months of ibrutinib treatment. These receptor sequences come from a human donor with chronic lymphocytic leukemia.

V gene TRBV9 combines with J gene TRBJ2-2; TRBD2 matches 9 bases. CDR3 length: 16 amino acids. Germline CDR1 reads SGDLS; CDR2 reads YYNGEE. V lost 1 base and J lost 3; bases outside the gene matches: 4. CDR3 in amino acids: CASSVTAGGYTGELFF. As DNA, the CDR3 is TGTGCCAGCAGCGTAACAGCGGGAGGCTACACCGGGGAGCTGTTTTTT.

The chain is built from TRBV11-1 and TRBJ2-5; TRBD2 matches at 9 bases. The CDR3 is made up of 15 amino acids. Germline V lookup: CDR1 SGHAT, CDR2 FQDESV (reference sequence). The V segment lost 4 bases and the J segment 2 bases; nucleotides outside the gene matches: 5. CDR3 in amino acids: CASSSGLAKQETQYF. The CDR3 region has the DNA TGTGCCAGCAGCTCCGGACTAGCGAAACAAGAGACCCAGTACTTC.

The chain employs TRBV9 and TRBJ1-4; the D gene is possibly TRBD1 (5 bases). The CDR3 runs to 15 residues. CDR1 and CDR2 from the germline V gene are SGDLS and YYNGEE. V was clipped by 2 bases and J by 5 bases, with 13 bases between them. The CDR3 sequence is CASSVGGMSNEKLFF. The CDR3 DNA sequence: TGTGCCAGCAGCGTTGGGGGAATGTCCAATGAAAAACTGTTTTTT.

The rearrangement links TRBV19 to TRBJ2-4; maybe TRBD1 (6 bases). Trimming pared 7 bases from V and 3 bases from J, leaving 13 bases between. Germline V gives CDR1 LNHDA, CDR2 SQIVND (reference sequence). The CDR3 loop spans 14 amino acids. As DNA, the CDR3 is TGTGCCAGTATGGGGACAACCGTCAAAAACATTCAGTACTTC. It specifies CASMGTTVKNIQYF.

The chain combines TRBV4-3 with TRBJ1-1; D unresolved. V lost 2 bases, J lost 3 bases, and 16 bases lay in between. CDR3 size: 16 residues. CDR1 is LGHNA, CDR2 YSLEER, per germline. The CDR3 loop reads CASSQTSNRGDTEAFF. The CDR3 DNA is TGCGCCAGCAGCCAAACTTCTAACCGGGGAGACACTGAAGCTTTCTTT.

V usage is TRBV2 and J usage is TRBJ2-1, with D tentatively TRBD2 (7 bases). CDR3 length equals 14 residues. The germline V gene has CDR1 SNHLY and CDR2 FYNNEI. The V and J ends lost 6 bases and 10 bases respectively, with 19 bases between them. CDR3 bases: TGTGCCAGCAGGACCGGGGGGCTGATAGGGGAGCAGTTCTTC. As protein: CASRTGGLIGEQFF.

The chain is built from TRBV5-6 and TRBJ2-1; no clear D. CDR3 length: 11 residues. V lost 2 bases, J lost 9 bases, and 6 bases lay in between. CDR1 and CDR2 from the germline V gene are SGHDT and YYEEEE. In DNA form, the CDR3 reads TGTGCCAGCAGCTTCGGTGGTGAGCAGTTCTTC. The encoded protein is CASSFGGEQFF.

A note on this clone: Mismatch with germline at one junction end may stem from a read error. This same CDR3 is encoded by further DNA sequences in the sample. The chain employs TRBV7-9 and TRBJ2-7; D uncertain. CDR1 and CDR2 (germline): SEHNR, FQNEAQ (reference sequence). The CDR3 length is 12 residues. In DNA form, the CDR3 reads TGTGCCAGCAGCTTAGCTTCCTCCGAGCAGTACTTC. Translated: CASSLASSEQYF.

This clone was seen just once. The rearrangement uses TRBV7-2 and TRBJ1-2, with 9 bases matching TRBD1. The J segment lost 4 bases and the V segment lost 5 bases, leaving 8 bases of the junction unmatched. The CDR3 sequence is 15 residues long. CDR1 and CDR2 from the germline V gene are SGHTA and FQGNSA. The CDR3 coding sequence is TGTGCCAGCAGCAGACAGACAGGGGGGATCTATGGCTACACCTTC. It specifies CASSRQTGGIYGYTF.

The chain has TRBV5-1 and TRBJ2-7, with 10 bases lining up with TRBD1. The CDR3 is made up of 16 amino acids. V shed 5 bases and J 1 base; nucleotides not matched to a gene: 9. Germline V gives CDR1 SGHRS, CDR2 YFSETQ. CDR3 nucleotides: TGCGCCAGCAGGCCGGGACAGGGGATCGCTTCCTACGAGCAGTACTTC. Protein: CASRPGQGIASYEQYF.

By sample fraction, this clone is medium-sized (0.01 to 0.1%). The V call is TRBV4-3, the J call TRBJ1-2, with D perhaps TRBD1 (5 bases). This CDR3 comprises 15 residues. Germline V gene data show CDR1 as LGHNA and CDR2 as YSLEER. Trimming stripped 0 bases from V and 2 bases from J, with 10 bases between. CDR3 DNA: TGCGCCAGCAGCCAAGACAGGGTCGGGAACTATGGCTACACCTTC. Translating it yields CASSQDRVGNYGYTF.

The rearrangement joins TRBV5-1 to TRBJ2-5, with 9 positions matching TRBD2. CDR1 is SGHRS, CDR2 YFSETQ, per germline. The V gene end was trimmed by 4 bases and the J gene end by 5 bases; junction bases not matched to a gene: 9. CDR3 length: 15 amino acids. The CDR3 spells CASSRKDSGGETQYF. CDR3 DNA sequence: TGCGCCAGCAGCCGTAAGGACAGCGGGGGGGAGACCCAGTACTTC. The full variable domain, with the rest looked up from reference TRBV5-1 and TRBJ2-5, is KAGVTQTPRYLIKTRGQQVTLSCSPISGHRSVSWYQQTPGQGLQFLFEYFSETQRNKGNFPGRFSGRQFSNSRSEMNVSTLELGDSALYLCASSRKDSGGETQYFGPGTRLLVL.

In this sample, this clone turned up once. V is TRBV6-6 and J is TRBJ1-1, with 7 positions matching TRBD1. The germline gives CDR1 MNHNY, CDR2 SVGAGI (reference sequence). CDR3 size: 14 residues. Trimming at V came to 0 bases and at J to 2 bases, leaving 0 bases not matched to a gene. The CDR3 DNA is TGTGCCAGCAGTTACTCAGGGGGCAACACTGAAGCTTTCTTT. Translating it yields CASSYSGGNTEAFF.

This clone turned up a few times. The chain carries TRBV4-1 and TRBJ1-1; no clear D. In germline, CDR1 is MGHRA, CDR2 YSYEKL. This CDR3 contains 14 residues. Trimming removed 4 bases at V and 1 base at J, with 10 bases between. The CDR3 here is CASSRPRANTEAFF. The CDR3 DNA is TGCGCCAGCAGCCGCCCCCGGGCGAACACTGAAGCTTTCTTT.

This clone was counted only a few times. The CDR3: CASSTYRGSLSNYGYTF. As DNA, the CDR3 is TGTGCCAGCAGTACCTACAGGGGGAGCCTCTCTAACTATGGCTACACCTTC. V and J are TRBV27 and TRBJ1-2; TRBD1 matches 8 bases. The CDR3 runs to 17 residues. The V segment lost 5 bases and the J segment 0 bases; nucleotides outside the gene matches: 11. Germline values: CDR1 MNHEY, CDR2 SMNVEV (reference sequence).

The chain combines TRBV5-4 with TRBJ2-7, with no clear D. Germline V lookup: CDR1 SGHNT, CDR2 YYREEE (reference sequence). The germline V and J ends were trimmed by 1 base and 7 bases, with 9 bases remaining between them. The CDR3 spans 12 residues. The CDR3 here is CASSLSVMEQYF. CDR3 coding DNA: TGTGCCAGCAGCTTGTCCGTTATGGAGCAGTACTTC.

This clone was recorded only once. The V gene is TRBV7-9, the J gene TRBJ2-1, with 7 bases aligning to TRBD1. V lost 7 bases, J lost 6 bases, and 12 bases stayed unmatched. The CDR3 has 15 residues. Germline loops: CDR1 SEHNR, CDR2 FQNEAQ (reference sequence). The DNA for the CDR3 is TGTGCCAGCATCCTCCCCGCGGCAGGGGGCAATGAGCAGTTCTTC. Translated, it gives CASILPAAGGNEQFF.

The rearrangement uses TRBV10-3 and TRBJ1-2; TRBD1 agrees at 8 bases. The V segment lost 5 bases and the J segment 4 bases; nucleotides outside the gene matches: 3. The CDR3 is 13 amino acids. Germline loops: CDR1 ENHRY, CDR2 SYGVKD. This chain's CDR3 is CAISTGQGYGYTF. The CDR3 DNA sequence: TGTGCCATCAGTACAGGACAGGGCTATGGCTACACCTTC.

The chain is built from TRBV2 and TRBJ2-2; D gene uncertain. Trimming left V 4 bases short and J 3 bases short, with 12 bases between. This CDR3 contains 15 residues. The germline CDR1 and CDR2 sequences are SNHLY and FYNNEI. CDR3 region: CASSAFDTDTGELFF. In DNA, the CDR3 is TGTGCCAGCAGTGCTTTTGACACCGACACCGGGGAGCTGTTTTTT.

The chain uses TRBV5-1 and TRBJ2-1; 14 bases are shared with TRBD2. Trimming took 0 bases from V and 4 from J; bases not matched to a gene: 3. CDR1 is SGHRS and CDR2 is YFSETQ in the germline V gene. CDR3 length: 17 residues. This CDR3 is CASSLVGTSGGYNEQFF. CDR3 DNA sequence: TGCGCCAGCAGCTTGGTTGGGACTAGCGGGGGTTACAATGAGCAGTTCTTC. Drawing the rest from reference TRBV5-1 and TRBJ2-1, the complete variable domain is KAGVTQTPRYLIKTRGQQVTLSCSPISGHRSVSWYQQTPGQGLQFLFEYFSETQRNKGNFPGRFSGRQFSNSRSEMNVSTLELGDSALYLCASSLVGTSGGYNEQFFGPGTRLTVL.